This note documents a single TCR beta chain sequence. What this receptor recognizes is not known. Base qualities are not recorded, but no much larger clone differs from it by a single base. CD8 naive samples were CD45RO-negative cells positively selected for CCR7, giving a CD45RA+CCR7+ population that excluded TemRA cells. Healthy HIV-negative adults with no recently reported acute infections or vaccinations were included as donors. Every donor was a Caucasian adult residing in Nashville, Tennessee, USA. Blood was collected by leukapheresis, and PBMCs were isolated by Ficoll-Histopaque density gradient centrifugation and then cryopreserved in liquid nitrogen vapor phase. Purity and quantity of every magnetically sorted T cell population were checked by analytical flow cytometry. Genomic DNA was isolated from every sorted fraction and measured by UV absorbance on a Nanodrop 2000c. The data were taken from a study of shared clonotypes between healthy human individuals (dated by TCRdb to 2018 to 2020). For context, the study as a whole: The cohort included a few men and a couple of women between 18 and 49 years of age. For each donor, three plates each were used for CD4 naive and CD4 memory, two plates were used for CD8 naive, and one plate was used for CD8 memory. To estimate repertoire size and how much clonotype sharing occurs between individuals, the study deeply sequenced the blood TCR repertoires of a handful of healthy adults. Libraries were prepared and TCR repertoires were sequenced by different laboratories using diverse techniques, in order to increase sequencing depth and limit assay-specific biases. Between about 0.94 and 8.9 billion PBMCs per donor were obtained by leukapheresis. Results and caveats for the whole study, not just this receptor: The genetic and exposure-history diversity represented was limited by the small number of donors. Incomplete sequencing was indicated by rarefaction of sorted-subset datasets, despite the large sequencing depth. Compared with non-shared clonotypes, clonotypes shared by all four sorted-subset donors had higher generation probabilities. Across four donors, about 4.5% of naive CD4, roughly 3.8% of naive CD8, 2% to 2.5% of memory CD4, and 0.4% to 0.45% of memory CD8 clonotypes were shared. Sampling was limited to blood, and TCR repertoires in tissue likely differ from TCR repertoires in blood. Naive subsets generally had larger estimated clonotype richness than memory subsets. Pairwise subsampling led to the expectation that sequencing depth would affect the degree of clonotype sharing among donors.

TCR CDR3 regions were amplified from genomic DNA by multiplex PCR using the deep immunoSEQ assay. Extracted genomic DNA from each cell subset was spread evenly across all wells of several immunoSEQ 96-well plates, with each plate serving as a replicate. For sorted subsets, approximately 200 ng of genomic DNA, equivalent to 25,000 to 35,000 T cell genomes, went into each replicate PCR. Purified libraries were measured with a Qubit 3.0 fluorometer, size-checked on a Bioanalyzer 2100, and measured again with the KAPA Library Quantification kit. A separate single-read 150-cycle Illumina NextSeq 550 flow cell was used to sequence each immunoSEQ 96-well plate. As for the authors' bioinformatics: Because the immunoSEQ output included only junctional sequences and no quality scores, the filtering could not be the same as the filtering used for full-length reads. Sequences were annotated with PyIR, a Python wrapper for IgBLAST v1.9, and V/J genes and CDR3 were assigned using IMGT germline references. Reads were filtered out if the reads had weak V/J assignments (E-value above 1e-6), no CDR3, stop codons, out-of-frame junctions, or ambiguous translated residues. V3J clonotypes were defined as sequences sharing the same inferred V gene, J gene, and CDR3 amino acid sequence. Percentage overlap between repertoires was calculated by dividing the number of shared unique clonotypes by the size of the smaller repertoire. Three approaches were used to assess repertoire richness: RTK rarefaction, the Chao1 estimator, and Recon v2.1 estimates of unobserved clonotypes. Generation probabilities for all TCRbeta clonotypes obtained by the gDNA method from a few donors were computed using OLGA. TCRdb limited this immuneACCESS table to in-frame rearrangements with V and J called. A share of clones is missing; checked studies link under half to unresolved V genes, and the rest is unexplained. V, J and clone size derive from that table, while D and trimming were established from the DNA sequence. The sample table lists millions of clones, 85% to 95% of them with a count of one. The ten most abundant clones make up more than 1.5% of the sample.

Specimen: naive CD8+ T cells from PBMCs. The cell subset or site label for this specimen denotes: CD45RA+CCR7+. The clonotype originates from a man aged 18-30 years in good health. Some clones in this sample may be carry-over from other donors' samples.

The nucleotide sequence is TGTGCCAGCAGCCTCGACAGGGGGAGGACTGGCCAGCATTTT. It specifies CASSLDRGRTGQHF. The chain employs TRBV4-2 and TRBJ1-5; TRBD1 agrees with 9 junctional bases. There are 14 amino acids in the CDR3, from cysteine to phenylalanine inclusive. Only the CDR3 portion is preserved as DNA: 42 bases, with reading frame beginning at the first base. The V end gives up 4 bases and the J end 12 bases, leaving 10 bases in the junction not matched to a gene. CDR1 and CDR2 are drawn from the germline V gene: LGHNA, YNFKEQ.